Listed here are 29 T cell receptor beta chains from one sample, sequenced in a study of T-cell memory formation after mild COVID-19. TCRdb re-called the 5' RACE reads through MiXCR, storing one row per CDR3 protein. The top ten clones hold 13% of a sample with 360,000 or so distinct CDR3 sequences, 25% to 30% of them seen once. Material for sequencing was PBMCs or a T cell subset sorted from them (not recorded which). All receptors derive from an adult woman who had mild COVID-19 (a few samples of this study predate the infection). Cell type and time point are not known.

This clonotype was recorded many times. The chain has TRBV18 and TRBJ2-5; D perhaps matches TRBD1 (6 bases). The CDR3 consists of 18 residues. From germline, CDR1 is KGHSH and CDR2 LQKENI. The V and J ends lost 2 bases and 3 bases respectively, with 22 bases between them. CDR3 sequence: CASSPTINREKGKETQYF. As DNA, the CDR3 is TGTGCCAGCTCACCAACTATTAACAGGGAGAAAGGAAAAGAGACCCAGTACTTC.

The V and J genes are TRBV7-2 and TRBJ2-2, with 8 bases matching TRBD1. The CDR3 sequence is 15 residues long. V lost 9 bases and J lost 7; bases outside the gene matches: 13. Germline loops: CDR1 SGHTA, CDR2 FQGNSA. The CDR3 nucleotides read TGTGCCAGTGATGCCTCGGACAGGGCGAGCGGGGAGCTGTTTTTT. This gives the protein CASDASDRASGELFF.

This clonotype was counted a few times. DNA for the CDR3: TGTGCCAGCAGCTTAGATAACGGACTATACAATGAGCAGTTCTTC. It specifies CASSLDNGLYNEQFF. The chain carries TRBV11-2 and TRBJ2-1; D may be TRBD2 (6 bases). The CDR3 is 15 amino acids. Trimming removed 0 bases at V and 4 bases at J, with 10 bases between. The germline gives CDR1 SGHAT, CDR2 FQNNGV.

This sequence joins TRBV6-5 and TRBJ1-1; D call uncertain. This CDR3 spans 13 amino acids. CDR1 and CDR2 from the germline V gene are MNHEY and SVGAGI. V dropped 10 bases and J dropped 4 bases, with 16 bases sitting between them. The CDR3 here is CATIAPWGTEAFF. For the CDR3, the DNA is TGTGCCACCATAGCGCCGTGGGGCACTGAAGCTTTCTTT.

The CDR3 spells CASSFAGAHEQYF. The DNA for the CDR3 is TGTGCCAGCAGTTTTGCAGGTGCCCACGAGCAGTACTTC. The chain uses TRBV12-3 or TRBV12-4 and TRBJ2-7; D is uncertain. The CDR3 covers 13 residues. Trimming stripped 3 bases from V and 5 bases from J, with 11 bases between.

This clonotype turned up a few times. The gene calls are TRBV12-5 and TRBJ1-5; 11 bases fit TRBD1. The CDR3 totals 16 residues. Germline V gene sequence: CDR1 LGHNT, CDR2 FRNRAP. Germline trimming cut 7 bases from V and 1 base from J; bases unmatched to any gene: 6. CDR3 sequence reads: CASAQGQGASNQPQHF. The CDR3 DNA reads TGTGCTAGTGCCCAAGGACAGGGGGCGAGCAATCAGCCCCAGCATTTT.

Written as DNA, the CDR3 is TGTGCCACCAGCAGGGACAGTTCTGGAAACACCATATATTTT. It yields the protein CATSRDSSGNTIYF. The rearrangement links TRBV15 to TRBJ1-3, with D maybe TRBD1 (6 bases). This CDR3 is built from 14 residues. The germline gives CDR1 LNHNV, CDR2 YYDKDF (reference sequence). The V end lost 3 bases, the J end lost 1 base, and 7 bases lay between the germline ends. Drawing the rest from reference TRBV15 and TRBJ1-3, the complete variable domain is DAMVIQNPRYQVTQFGKPVTLSCSQTLNHNVMYWYQQKSSQAPKLLFHYYDKDFNNEADTPDNFQSRRPNTSFCFLDIRSPGLGDTAMYLCATSRDSSGNTIYFGEGSWLTVV.

The sample holds a few counts of this clonotype. The rearrangement uses TRBV27 and TRBJ2-5; 11 positions match TRBD2. The CDR3 loop spans 15 amino acids. From germline, CDR1 is MNHEY and CDR2 SMNVEV (reference sequence). Trimming cost V 7 bases and J 3 bases; bases outside gene matches: 7. In DNA, the CDR3 is TGTGCCAGCAAAACTAGCGGGAGAAGGGAAGAGACCCAGTACTTC. Its translation is CASKTSGRREETQYF.

About this clonotype: Germline is not matched at one junction end, which may reflect a read error. The CDR3 sequence: CASSPQGALTGGYTF. DNA of the CDR3: TGTGCCAGCTCTCCACAGGGGGCATTGACGGGTGGCTACACCTTC. V gene TRBV18 combines with J gene TRBJ1-2; TRBD1 agrees at 9 bases. The CDR3 is 15 amino acids. Germline CDR1 KGHSH, CDR2 LQKENI.

The gene calls are TRBV12-3 or TRBV12-4 and TRBJ2-5, with D perhaps given as TRBD1 or TRBD2 (5 bases each). Trimming removed 6 bases from V and 7 bases from J, with 12 bases in between. This CDR3 has 12 residues. The CDR3 DNA sequence: TGTGCCAGCAGCGGGACCCGCGGGACCCAGTACTTC. Protein: CASSGTRGTQYF.

This clonotype was recorded only once. The rearrangement links TRBV19 to TRBJ2-1; TRBD2 aligns across 11 bases. Losses at the gene ends were 4 bases for V and 3 bases for J; bases not matched to a gene: 5. Germline values: CDR1 LNHDA, CDR2 SQIVND (reference sequence). CDR3 length: 16 amino acids. The CDR3 is CASSTLSGGDYNEQFF. In nucleotides, the CDR3 is TGTGCCAGTAGTACCCTTAGCGGGGGGGACTACAATGAGCAGTTCTTC.

In the case of this clonotype: An end of the junction differs from the germline gene, which may be a read error. The chain employs TRBV7-9 and TRBJ1-2; D uncertain. The germline V gene encodes CDR1 SEHNR and CDR2 FQNEAQ (reference sequence). The CDR3 is made up of 12 amino acids. The CDR3 DNA sequence: TGTGCCAGCAGCTTAGCTAACGATGGCTACACCTTC. This gives the protein CASSLANDGYTF.

This chain uses TRBV6-1 with TRBJ1-2; the D gene is possibly TRBD1 (5 bases). The CDR3 extends over 13 amino acids. Germline loops: CDR1 MNHNS, CDR2 SASEGT. The V gene lost 10 bases and the J gene lost 5 bases, with 17 bases spanning the gap. The CDR3 region has the DNA TGTGCCATCAACATCGCAGGGCCATATGGCTACACCTTC. Translation: CAINIAGPYGYTF.

The chain is built from TRBV7-9 and TRBJ1-1; 11 nucleotides align to TRBD1. This CDR3 comprises 16 residues. CDR1 is SEHNR, CDR2 FQNEAQ, per germline (reference sequence). V shed 5 bases, J shed 4 bases, and the junction held 9 bases outside the gene matches. In DNA form, the CDR3 reads TGTGCCAGCAGCAAACGACCCGGGACAGGGGGCACTGAAGCTTTCTTT. It is translated as CASSKRPGTGGTEAFF.

The V and J genes are TRBV4-1 and TRBJ2-7; D might be TRBD1 (6 bases). This CDR3 is built from 14 residues. Deletions cut 1 base from V and 5 bases from J, with 12 bases between. The V gene's germline CDR1 is MGHRA and CDR2 YSYEKL. The CDR3 here is CASSQAQTGHEQYF. The CDR3 nucleotides read TGCGCCAGCAGCCAAGCCCAGACAGGCCACGAGCAGTACTTC.

The J gene is TRBJ2-1, the V gene TRBV7-2, with 7 bases identical to TRBD2. With 5 bases clipped from V and 3 bases from J, the junction kept 7 bases outside the gene matches. The CDR3 contains 15 residues. CDR1 SGHTA and CDR2 FQGNSA come from the germline V gene. In DNA form, the CDR3 reads TGTGCCAGCAGCGTCCTAGGCGGGGGCTACAATGAGCAGTTCTTC. It is translated as CASSVLGGGYNEQFF.

The chain couples TRBV24-1 to TRBJ2-2; 7 positions match TRBD1. This CDR3 contains 15 residues. V shed 5 bases, J shed 2 bases, and the junction held 4 bases outside the gene matches. The germline V gene encodes CDR1 KGHDR and CDR2 SFDVKD. The CDR3 here is CATSGGDSNTGELFF. The CDR3 region has the DNA TGTGCCACCAGTGGTGGGGACAGCAACACCGGGGAGCTGTTTTTT.

V usage is TRBV9 and J usage is TRBJ2-3, with D possibly being TRBD1 (5 bases). Germline V gene sequence: CDR1 SGDLS, CDR2 YYNGEE. The CDR3 has 13 amino acids. The V gene lost 6 bases and the J gene lost 6 bases, with 14 bases spanning the gap. The CDR3 is CASTFSKGDTQYF. Here the CDR3 DNA reads TGTGCCAGCACCTTTTCTAAGGGGGATACGCAGTATTTT.

In its sample, this clonotype was seen a few times. Here the CDR3 DNA reads TGTGCCAGCAGCCGAGCCGGGATTCAAGAGACCCAGTACTTC. This encodes CASSRAGIQETQYF. J is TRBJ2-5 and V is TRBV7-9, with D maybe TRBD2 (5 bases). The length of the CDR3 is 14 residues. Germline V gives CDR1 SEHNR, CDR2 FQNEAQ (reference sequence). Trimming removed 5 bases from V and 2 bases from J, with 12 bases in between.

This rearrangement joins TRBV5-1 to TRBJ1-5; D is possibly TRBD1 (6 bases). Trimming cost V 0 bases and J 6 bases, with 13 bases left between them. The CDR3 is 15 residues long. CDR1 SGHRS and CDR2 YFSETQ come from the germline V gene. The CDR3 DNA reads as TGCGCCAGCAGCTTGGACCGGGGGGCGGGTCAGCCCCAGCATTTT. Translating gives CASSLDRGAGQPQHF.

The chain links TRBV21-1 to TRBJ1-1; TRBD1, the table's D call, lacks a check against the DNA. TRBV21-1 corresponds to a pseudogene. The length of the CDR3 is 15 residues. The CDR3 nucleotides read TGTGCCAGCAGCAAAGAAAGACAGGGGAACACTGAAGCTTTCTTT. Residues: CASSKERQGNTEAFF.

This clonotype was recorded a few times. The chain couples TRBV20-1 to TRBJ1-1; 7 bases are a match to TRBD1. V shed 0 bases and J 7 bases; nucleotides not matched to a gene: 8. The CDR3 has 14 residues. The germline V gene encodes CDR1 DFQATT and CDR2 SNEGSKA (reference sequence). Written as DNA, the CDR3 is TGCAGTGCTAGAGATCCGAGGGGGCTAGGTGAAGCTTTCTTT. It encodes CSARDPRGLGEAFF.

This clonotype has a handful of counts. This chain's CDR3 is CASSLEGGIHNEQFF. The CDR3 DNA follows: TGTGCCAGCAGTTTGGAGGGAGGTATACACAATGAGCAGTTCTTC. The chain couples TRBV12-3 or TRBV12-4 to TRBJ2-1; TRBD2 is a possible D gene (6 bases). The CDR3 runs to 15 residues. Trimming shortened V by 3 bases and J by 5 bases, and 14 bases separated the two germline ends.

This clonotype came up a few times. The chain combines TRBV6-1 with TRBJ2-2; D possibly corresponds to TRBD1 (6 bases). V lost 5 bases and J 8 bases, leaving 15 bases between the germline ends. The CDR3 runs 14 residues. Germline CDR1 is MNHNS and CDR2 is SASEGT. CDR3 region: CASSYGQSAGELFF. The CDR3 coding sequence is TGTGCCAGCAGTTACGGACAGTCGGCGGGGGAGCTGTTTTTT.

In the case of this clonotype: The conserved closing phenylalanine or tryptophan is absent in this CDR3, likely reflecting a read error. This chain connects TRBV2 to TRBJ1-2, with 9 bases that match TRBD1. Germline loops: CDR1 SNHLY, CDR2 FYNNEI. J lost 4 bases, V lost 6 bases, and 12 bases had no gene match. The CDR3 sequence is 16 residues long. CDR3 sequence: CASSPLPRDRAYGYTL. For the CDR3, the DNA is TGTGCCAGCAGCCCACTCCCCCGGGACAGGGCCTATGGCTACACCTTA.

The V and J genes are TRBV9 and TRBJ2-2, with D tentatively TRBD2 (6 bases). This CDR3 contains 16 residues. Trimming took 4 bases from V and 1 from J, leaving 14 bases between them. Looked up from germline, CDR1 is SGDLS and CDR2 is YYNGEE. The CDR3 loop is CASSLPGLRNTGELFF. The CDR3 DNA follows: TGTGCCAGCAGCCTACCGGGACTCCGGAACACCGGGGAGCTGTTTTTT. The whole variable domain, remainder taken from reference TRBV9 and TRBJ2-2, is DSGVTQTPKHLITATGQRVTLRCSPRSGDLSVYWYQQSLDQGLQFLIQYYNGEERAKGNILERFSAQQFPDLHSELNLSSLELGDSALYFCASSLPGLRNTGELFFGEGSRLTVL.

This clonotype was seen a few times. V and J are TRBV10-3 and TRBJ2-7; D unclear. The CDR3 covers 13 residues. With 0 bases removed from V and 4 bases from J, the gap between germline ends came to 7 bases. Germline CDR1 ENHRY, CDR2 SYGVKD. In DNA form, the CDR3 reads TGTGCCATCAGTGAGTCGACATTATACGAGCAGTACTTC. It translates to CAISESTLYEQYF.

The chain recombines TRBV4-1 with TRBJ1-5, with a weak D call TRBD1 (5 bases). Trimming took off 4 bases at V and 2 bases at J, with 12 bases between the two ends. This CDR3 is 15 amino acids long. The germline CDR1 and CDR2 sequences are MGHRA and YSYEKL. CDR3 region: CASSPQGTGNQPQHF. CDR3 in DNA: TGCGCCAGCAGCCCGCAGGGTACGGGCAATCAGCCCCAGCATTTT.

The sample holds many counts of this clonotype. The chain has TRBV20-1 and TRBJ2-1, with D tentatively TRBD1 or TRBD2 (5 bases each). The CDR3 has 14 amino acids. V was pared by 5 bases and J by 10 bases, with 21 bases between. Looked up from germline, CDR1 is DFQATT and CDR2 is SNEGSKA (reference sequence). The CDR3 bases are TGCAGTGCTCACCCCGGGACGAAAAAAGGGGAGCAGTTCTTC. Translating it yields CSAHPGTKKGEQFF.